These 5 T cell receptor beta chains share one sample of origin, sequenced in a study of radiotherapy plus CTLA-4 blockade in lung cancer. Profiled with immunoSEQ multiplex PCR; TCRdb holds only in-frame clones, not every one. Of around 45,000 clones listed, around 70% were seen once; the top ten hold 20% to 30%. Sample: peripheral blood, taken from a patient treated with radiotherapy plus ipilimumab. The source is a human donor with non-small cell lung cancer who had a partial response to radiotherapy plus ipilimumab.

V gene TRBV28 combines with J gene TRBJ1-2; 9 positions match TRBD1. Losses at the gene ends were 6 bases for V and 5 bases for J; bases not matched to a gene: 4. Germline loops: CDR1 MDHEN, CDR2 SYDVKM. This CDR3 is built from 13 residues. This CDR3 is CASSLGQGYGYTF. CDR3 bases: TGTGCCAGCAGCCTCGGACAGGGGTATGGCTACACCTTC.

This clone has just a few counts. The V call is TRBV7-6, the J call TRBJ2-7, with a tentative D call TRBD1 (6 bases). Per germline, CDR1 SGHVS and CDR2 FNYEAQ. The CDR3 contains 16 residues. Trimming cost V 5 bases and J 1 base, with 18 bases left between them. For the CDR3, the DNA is TGTGCCAGCAGCGCCAATATCGGACAGAATTCCTACGAGCAGTACTTC. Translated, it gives CASSANIGQNSYEQYF.

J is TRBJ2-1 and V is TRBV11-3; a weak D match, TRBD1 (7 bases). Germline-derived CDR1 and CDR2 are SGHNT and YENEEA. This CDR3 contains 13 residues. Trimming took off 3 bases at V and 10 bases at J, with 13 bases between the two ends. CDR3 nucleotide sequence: TGTGCCAGCAGCTTGACTAGGGGGCAGGAGCAGTTCTTC. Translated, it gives CASSLTRGQEQFF.

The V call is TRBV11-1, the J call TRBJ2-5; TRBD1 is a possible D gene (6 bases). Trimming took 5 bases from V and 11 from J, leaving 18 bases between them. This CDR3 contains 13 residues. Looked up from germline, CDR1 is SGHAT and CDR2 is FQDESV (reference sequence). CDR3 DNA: TGTGCCAGCAGCGTCCCCGGGAAGGGGGAGCAGTACTTC. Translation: CASSVPGKGEQYF. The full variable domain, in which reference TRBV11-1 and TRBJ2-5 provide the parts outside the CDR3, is EAEVAQSPRYKITEKSQAVAFWCDPISGHATLYWYRQILGQGPELLVQFQDESVVDDSQLPKDRFSAERLKGVDSTLKIQPAELGDSAMYLCASSVPGKGEQYFGPGTRLLVL.

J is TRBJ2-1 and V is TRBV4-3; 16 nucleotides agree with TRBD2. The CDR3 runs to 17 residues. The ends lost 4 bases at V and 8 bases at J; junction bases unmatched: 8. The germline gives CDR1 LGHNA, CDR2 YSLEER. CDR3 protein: CASSPGLAGGPYDEQFF. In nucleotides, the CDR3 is TGCGCCAGCAGCCCGGGACTAGCGGGGGGGCCTTACGATGAGCAGTTCTTC.